This T cell receptor (beta chain) is drawn from a study of shared T cell receptors in the human thymus. The CDR3 runs to 13 residues. Germline V lookup: CDR1 GTSNPN, CDR2 SVGIG (reference sequence). V shed 1 base and J shed 4 bases, with 10 bases lying between them. Clones were read by immunoSEQ multiplex PCR, and TCRdb kept only the in-frame ones, dropping some. This sample has under 450,000 clones; roughly 94% occur once, and the top ten carry approximately 0.02%. This clone appeared once. Sequencing used thymocytes. This chain links TRBV30 with TRBJ1-2, with D unresolved. This receptor was identified in a human donor. CDR3 region: CAWSGERSYGYTF. The CDR3 DNA follows: TGTGCCTGGAGTGGGGAGAGGTCCTATGGCTACACCTTC.